A selection of T cell receptor beta chains follows, all from one sample in a study of T cells expressing NK-cell markers. One entry per CDR3 protein, without DNA, is what TCRdb gives after re-calling the 5' RACE reads. This sample's table reports hundreds of thousands of distinct CDR3 sequences. What was sequenced was blood T cells: a sorted CD56 or NKG2C T cell subset, CD4+ or CD8+ T cells, or bulk PBMC T cells (not recorded which). The origin of the receptors is a woman aged 18-70 years in good health. The CDR3 runs from the conserved cysteine through the conserved F or W.

v_gene,j_gene,CDR3aa
TRBV29-1,TRBJ1-1,CSVGGRMNTEAFF
TRBV6-2/TRBV6-3,TRBJ2-7,CASSTHSSGMMNEQYF
TRBV11-2,TRBJ2-5,CASSWDNPGETQYF
TRBV7-9,TRBJ1-2,CAETTGTEAYGYTF
TRBV24-1,TRBJ1-1,CATSDGGRTEAFF
TRBV5-6,TRBJ2-1,CASSVSTGLKYNEQFF
TRBV7-2,TRBJ2-5,CASSPGRLQETQYF
TRBV12-3/TRBV12-4,TRBJ1-5,CASSLLDQPQHF
TRBV11-2,TRBJ2-1,CASSLVEEQFF
TRBV12-3/TRBV12-4,TRBJ2-3,CASSPRDRVSDTQYF
TRBV14,TRBJ1-1,CASSQDAGITEAFF
TRBV27,TRBJ2-3,CASSLWRADTQYF
TRBV12-1,TRBJ2-2,CASSLSAPGELFF
TRBV7-9,TRBJ1-1,CASSPKAWGTEAFF
TRBV27,TRBJ1-2,CASSSSGTGGGYTF
TRBV18,TRBJ2-7,CASSHGTGGNYEQYF
TRBV20-1,TRBJ1-1,CSARGTGGNTEAFF
TRBV4-1,TRBJ1-4,CASSQGGGNNEKLFF
TRBV25-1,TRBJ2-5,CASREGAKETQYF